The 29 T cell receptor beta chains below come from one sample, sequenced in a study of blood T cells in healthy people across ages. The authors ran a second PCR of about 6 to 11 cycles using a sample-barcoded 5' primer and a J-beta primer mix. Each CDR3 protein gets one entry after TCRdb re-called the 5' RACE reads with MiXCR. The sample consists of approximately 1,700,000 distinct CDR3 sequences, 35% to 50% of them appearing once. The sample taken for sequencing was blood. All receptors derive from a human donor in good health.

The chain uses TRBV20-1 and TRBJ2-1, with D maybe TRBD1 (6 bases). From germline, CDR1 is DFQATT and CDR2 SNEGSKA (reference sequence). CDR3 length equals 14 residues. V was shortened by 6 bases and J by 0 bases, with 12 bases between the two germline ends. The CDR3 here is CSARGHSSYNEQFF. The CDR3 region has the DNA TGCAGTGCCAGGGGACATAGCTCCTACAATGAGCAGTTCTTC.

This clonotype was detected many times. The V and J genes are TRBV24-1 and TRBJ2-5, with D perhaps assigned TRBD1 or TRBD2 (7 bases each). CDR1 KGHDR and CDR2 SFDVKD come from the germline V gene. The V and J ends lost 7 bases and 2 bases respectively, with 13 bases between them. The CDR3 contains 14 residues. The DNA for the CDR3 is TGTGCCACCAGCAGGGGGGGAAATCAAGAGACCCAGTACTTC. Amino acid sequence: CATSRGGNQETQYF.

The V and J genes are TRBV18 and TRBJ1-2; D unresolved. CDR3 length: 12 amino acids. Germline lookup yields CDR1 KGHSH and CDR2 LQKENI. Trimming left V 3 bases short and J 8 bases short, with 10 bases between. CDR3 sequence reads: CASSPLREGYTF. The CDR3, as DNA: TGTGCCAGCTCACCGTTAAGGGAAGGCTACACCTTC. Full variable domain (rest looked up from reference TRBV18 and TRBJ1-2): NAGVMQNPRHLVRRRGQEARLRCSPMKGHSHVYWYRQLPEEGLKFMVYLQKENIIDESGMPKERFSAEFPKEGPSILRIQQVVRGDSAAYFCASSPLREGYTFGSGTRLTVV.

The chain employs TRBV25-1 and TRBJ1-2; 7 bases agree with TRBD1. The CDR3 has 14 residues. Germline assignment: CDR1 MGHDK and CDR2 SYGVNS. V lost 6 bases, J lost 7 bases, and 11 bases stayed unmatched. The CDR3 is CASSQTTGPGGYTF. The CDR3 nucleotides read TGTGCCAGCAGCCAGACGACAGGGCCGGGTGGCTACACCTTC.

Comments on this clonotype: With a much larger clone just one base away, this may be a read error. V gene TRBV6-4 combines with J gene TRBJ2-1, with TRBD1 as a possible D gene (5 bases). Between the trimmed V and J ends, which lost 5 bases and 4 bases, there was a span of 12 bases. Germline CDR1 and CDR2: MRHNA and SNTAGT. The CDR3 loop spans 14 amino acids. In DNA form, the CDR3 reads TGTGCCAGCAGTAGGGGCAGGGTTTACAATGAGCAGTTCTTC. Translating gives CASSRGRVYNEQFF.

This clonotype was observed a few times. This sequence joins TRBV7-2 and TRBJ1-2, with a possible D match to TRBD1 (6 bases). CDR1 SGHTA and CDR2 FQGNSA come from the germline V gene. This CDR3 has 14 residues. The V and J ends lost 4 bases and 4 bases respectively, with 13 bases between them. The CDR3 DNA sequence: TGTGCCAGCAGCTCCCCCGGCAGGGGCTATGGCTACACCTTC. Translating gives CASSSPGRGYGYTF.

CDR3 nucleotides: TGCAGTGCTACTACAGGGGCTAATTCACCCCTCCACTTT. Protein product: CSATTGANSPLHF. The rearrangement links TRBV20-1 to TRBJ1-6, with TRBD1 matching 7 bases. The CDR3 runs to 13 residues. Germline V lookup: CDR1 DFQATT, CDR2 SNEGSKA (reference sequence). Trimming cost V 4 bases and J 6 bases; bases outside gene matches: 3.

The table lists this clonotype with many counts. J is TRBJ1-4 and V is TRBV5-1; tentatively, D is TRBD1 (5 bases). V lost 4 bases to trimming and J lost 10 bases, with 17 bases between them. CDR3 length: 14 residues. Germline CDR1 reads SGHRS; CDR2 reads YFSETQ. CDR3 amino acids: CASSRTGAEGKLFF. The CDR3 region has the DNA TGCGCCAGCAGCAGAACCGGGGCCGAAGGAAAACTGTTTTTT.

This sequence joins TRBV10-3 and TRBJ2-4; no definite D call. CDR1 and CDR2 from the germline V gene are ENHRY and SYGVKD. V shed 3 bases and J shed 5 bases, with 14 bases lying between them. The CDR3 is 15 amino acids. Here the CDR3 reads CAISEEAKYENIQYF. The CDR3 DNA reads TGTGCCATCAGTGAAGAGGCCAAATATGAAAACATTCAGTACTTC.

CDR3 sequence (DNA): TGCAGTGCCGCCGGGACAGGGGTCCAAGAGACCCAGTACTTC. Translated: CSAAGTGVQETQYF. The rearrangement links TRBV20-1 to TRBJ2-5; TRBD1 matches 10 bases. CDR1 and CDR2 from the germline V gene are DFQATT and SNEGSKA (reference sequence). There are 14 residues in the CDR3. V trimming: 6 bases; J trimming: 1 base; junction bases outside the gene matches: 5.

The chain has TRBV19 and TRBJ1-1; D remains unclear. V lost 9 bases to trimming and J lost 8 bases, with 19 bases between them. Germline CDR1 LNHDA, CDR2 SQIVND (reference sequence). The CDR3 length is 13 residues. CDR3 in DNA: TGTGCCAGCAGGAACAGCCCGCGGGAGGAAGCTTTCTTT. Protein: CASRNSPREEAFF.

The table lists this clonotype with a count of one. This rearrangement joins TRBV29-1 to TRBJ2-1; possibly TRBD2 for D (5 bases). The V and J ends lost 7 bases and 4 bases respectively, with 14 bases between them. Germline CDR1 SQVTM, CDR2 ANQGSEA. CDR3 length: 13 amino acids. The CDR3 nucleotides are TGCAGCGCTGGAGGTAGGAGTTACAATGAGCAGTTCTTC. Its protein is CSAGGRSYNEQFF.

The chain uses TRBV30 and TRBJ1-2; D gene unclear. CDR1 and CDR2 (germline): GTSNPN, SVGIG (reference sequence). V lost 2 bases and J lost 7, with 11 bases in between. CDR3 length equals 12 residues. CDR3: CAWSRQVAGYTF. CDR3 DNA: TGTGCCTGGAGTCGGCAGGTGGCTGGCTACACCTTC.

The CDR3 coding sequence is TGTGCCAGCAGCCACCCGAATGAGCAGTTCTTC. Its translation: CASSHPNEQFF. V is TRBV7-9 and J is TRBJ2-1; D unresolved. Germline V gene sequence: CDR1 SEHNR, CDR2 FQNEAQ (reference sequence). Deletions cut 5 bases from V and 7 bases from J, with 6 bases between. This CDR3 spans 11 amino acids.

On this clonotype: Its ends do not fully match the called genes, so a read error is possible. The gene calls are TRBV15 and TRBJ2-7; 12 nucleotides align to TRBD1. CDR3 length: 15 amino acids. CDR1 and CDR2 (germline): LNHNV, YYDKDF (reference sequence). CDR3 in DNA: TGTACCACCAGCAGAGACGGGACAGGGGGCTGGGAGCAGTACTTC. The encoded protein is CTTSRDGTGGWEQYF.

In DNA form, the CDR3 reads TGCAGTGCTAGTGGGACAAAGTATAGCAATCAGCCCCAGCATTTT. Translation: CSASGTKYSNQPQHF. The chain has TRBV20-1 and TRBJ1-5; D is perhaps TRBD1 (6 bases). The V end was cut by 3 bases, the J end by 0 bases, with 12 bases between. The CDR3 sequence is 15 residues long. The germline CDR1 and CDR2 sequences are DFQATT and SNEGSKA (reference sequence).

The gene calls are TRBV20-1 and TRBJ1-5, with TRBD1 as a possible D gene (6 bases). Trimming removed 6 bases at V and 1 base at J, with 16 bases between. The CDR3 runs 15 residues. Per the germline V gene, CDR1 is DFQATT and CDR2 is SNEGSKA (reference sequence). The CDR3 region is CSALLGQKSNQPQHF. CDR3 bases: TGCAGTGCCTTATTAGGACAGAAAAGCAATCAGCCCCAGCATTTT.

With regard to this clonotype: The junction differs from germline at one of its ends, possibly a read error. The chain combines TRBV29-1 with TRBJ2-1; D remains unclear. Germline values: CDR1 SQVTM, CDR2 ANQGSEA. The CDR3 consists of 14 residues. The CDR3 nucleotides read TGCAGCGTTGAAGATCGCAGGATCTACAATGAGCGGTTCTTC. The encoded protein is CSVEDRRIYNERFF.

This clonotype has a handful of counts. The chain joins TRBV7-2 to TRBJ1-5; D call uncertain. Trimming left V 0 bases short and J 4 bases short, with 10 bases between. The germline CDR1 and CDR2 sequences are SGHTA and FQGNSA. The CDR3 loop spans 15 amino acids. CDR3 DNA: TGTGCCAGCAGCTTAGCTGCATGGGTAAATCAGCCCCAGCATTTT. Translated, it gives CASSLAAWVNQPQHF. Full variable domain (outside the CDR3, taken from reference TRBV7-2 and TRBJ1-5): GAGVSQSPSNKVTEKGKDVELRCDPISGHTALYWYRQSLGQGLEFLIYFQGNSAPDKSGLPSDRFSAERTGGSVSTLTIQRTQQEDSAVYLCASSLAAWVNQPQHFGDGTRLSIL.

This clonotype came up many times. This chain connects TRBV10-3 to TRBJ1-1; 10 bases map to TRBD1. V shed 4 bases and J 6 bases; nucleotides not matched to a gene: 8. The CDR3 is 15 amino acids. Germline V lookup: CDR1 ENHRY, CDR2 SYGVKD. The CDR3 DNA is TGTGCCATCAGTGGGACAGGGGGTGAGAGAGCTGAAGCTTTCTTT. Protein sequence: CAISGTGGERAEAFF.

The chain employs TRBV7-2 and TRBJ2-1; 8 bases are shared with TRBD1. Germline CDR1 SGHTA, CDR2 FQGNSA. Trimming took 3 bases from V and 6 from J; bases not matched to a gene: 7. The CDR3 loop spans 15 amino acids. CDR3 amino acids: CASSFGTGGPNEQFF. The CDR3 nucleotides read TGTGCCAGCAGCTTCGGGACAGGCGGTCCCAATGAGCAGTTCTTC. Variable domain in full (rest from reference TRBV7-2 and TRBJ2-1): GAGVSQSPSNKVTEKGKDVELRCDPISGHTALYWYRQSLGQGLEFLIYFQGNSAPDKSGLPSDRFSAERTGGSVSTLTIQRTQQEDSAVYLCASSFGTGGPNEQFFGPGTRLTVL.

This chain connects TRBV7-9 to TRBJ1-4, with D tentatively TRBD1 (6 bases). CDR1 is SEHNR and CDR2 is FQNEAQ in the germline V gene (reference sequence). Trimming pared 5 bases from V and 6 bases from J, leaving 16 bases between. This CDR3 has 15 residues. CDR3 DNA sequence: TGTGCCAGCAGCATTAGAGGGGGGGTACATGAAAAACTGTTTTTT. Translated: CASSIRGGVHEKLFF.

This clonotype came up many times. The genes are TRBV21-1 and TRBJ1-2. TRBV21-1 is deemed a pseudogene. The CDR3 has 10 residues. CDR3 sequence (DNA): TGTGCCAGCAGCTCTTATGGCTACACCTTC. Translated, it gives CASSSYGYTF.

In regard to this clonotype: One end of the junction varies from germline; a read error may be responsible. J is TRBJ1-3 and V is TRBV12-3 or TRBV12-4, with 8 bases that match TRBD1. The CDR3 is made up of 15 amino acids. This CDR3 is CASRSHRGDGNTTYF. CDR3 DNA: TGTGCCAGCAGGTCCCACAGGGGGGATGGAAACACCACATATTTT.

V is TRBV29-1 and J is TRBJ2-3, with 9 bases that match TRBD1. This CDR3 has 14 residues. CDR1 is SQVTM and CDR2 is ANQGSEA in the germline V gene. V shed 3 bases and J 2 bases; nucleotides not matched to a gene: 3. CDR3 sequence (DNA): TGCAGCGTTGACGGACAGGGGTTCACAGATACGCAGTATTTT. Amino acids: CSVDGQGFTDTQYF.

This rearrangement joins TRBV5-6 to TRBJ1-2; 9 bases agree with TRBD1. Germline assignment: CDR1 SGHDT and CDR2 YYEEEE. The CDR3 has 13 residues. V lost 2 bases and J lost 8; bases outside the gene matches: 4. The CDR3 is CASSFGTGHGYTF. The CDR3 DNA is TGTGCCAGCAGCTTCGGGACAGGGCACGGCTACACCTTC.

Remarks on this clonotype: One end of the junction is discordant with germline, which a read error may explain. V usage is TRBV29-1 and J usage is TRBJ2-6; D possibly corresponds to TRBD2 (6 bases). There are 15 residues in the CDR3. Germline CDR1 is SQVTM and CDR2 is ANQGSEA. DNA for the CDR3: TGCAGCGTTGAGGAGGGTGGCACTGGGGCCAACGCCCTGACTTTC. Its translation: CSVEEGGTGANALTF.

Worth noting for this clonotype: One end of the junction fails to match germline, which may point to a read error. This rearrangement joins TRBV7-9 to TRBJ2-3; 8 bases are shared with TRBD2. The CDR3 covers 15 residues. Germline values: CDR1 SEHNR, CDR2 FQNEAQ (reference sequence). CDR3 nucleotide sequence: TGTGCCTGCAGCCCAACTAGCGGAGGCGCAGATACGCAGTATTTT. Residues: CACSPTSGGADTQYF.

The rearrangement uses TRBV20-1 and TRBJ2-3, with 8 bases lining up with TRBD2. Germline CDR1 and CDR2: DFQATT and SNEGSKA (reference sequence). The CDR3 has 14 amino acids. Trimming cost V 2 bases and J 6 bases; bases outside gene matches: 7. CDR3 in amino acids: CSARSQRGRDTQYF. The CDR3 DNA reads as TGCAGTGCTAGATCCCAGCGGGGGAGGGATACGCAGTATTTT.